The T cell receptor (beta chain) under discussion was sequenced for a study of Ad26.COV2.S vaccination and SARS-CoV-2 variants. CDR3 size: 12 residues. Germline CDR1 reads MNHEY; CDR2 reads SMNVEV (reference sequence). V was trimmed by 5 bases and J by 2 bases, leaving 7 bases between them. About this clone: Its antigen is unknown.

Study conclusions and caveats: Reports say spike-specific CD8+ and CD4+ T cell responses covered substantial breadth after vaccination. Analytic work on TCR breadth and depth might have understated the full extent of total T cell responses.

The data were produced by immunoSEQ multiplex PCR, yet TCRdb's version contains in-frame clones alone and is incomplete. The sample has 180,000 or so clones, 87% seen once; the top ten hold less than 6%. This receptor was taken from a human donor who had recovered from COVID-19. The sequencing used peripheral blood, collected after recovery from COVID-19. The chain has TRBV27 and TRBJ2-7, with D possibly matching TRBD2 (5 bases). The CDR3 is CASSPGTYEQYF. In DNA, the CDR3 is TGTGCCAGCAGTCCCGGGACCTACGAGCAGTACTTC.